This record looks at one TCR beta chain sequence and its context. Antigen specificity is unknown. Method: immunoSEQ multiplex PCR; TCRdb's copy keeps in-frame clones and lacks some. The sample consists of 70,000 to 85,000 clones, roughly 80% of them appearing once. These data belong to a study of T cell responses to AZD1222 COVID-19 vaccine. Study-wide points: Baseline serostatus was positive in only six or seven AZD1222 recipients. Following two doses of AZD1222, Spike-specific TCR breadth and depth rose. Females outnumbered males among donors, who were mostly white British; clonal diversity was possibly underestimated. Spike as a whole was targeted by vaccine-associated CD4 TCRs, dominant at 160-218 and 743-854.

CDR1 is SGDLS, CDR2 YYNGEE, per germline. CDR3 length: 15 residues. Trimming took off 4 bases at V and 1 base at J, with 12 bases between the two ends. Sequencing used peripheral blood, obtained on day 0 of AZD1222 vaccination. The TCR comes from an adult in good health. V gene TRBV9 combines with J gene TRBJ2-1, with D possibly being TRBD2 (6 bases). CDR3 bases: TGTGCCAGCAGCACGCGGGACTTATCCTACAATGAGCAGTTCTTC. Translation: CASSTRDLSYNEQFF.